Shown below are 29 T cell receptor beta chains from a single sample sequenced in a study of T cell repertoires in cytomegalovirus infection. Which antigens these TCRs recognize remains unknown. TCRdb analysed the reads with MiXCR anew, one entry per CDR3 protein. The table includes 900,000 to 950,000 distinct CDR3 sequences, 31% detected once. The sequencing used cultured CD8+ T cells from PBMCs, collected from culture after CMV antigen stimulation. These receptors were obtained from a human donor in good health (CMV status not recorded). Some clones in this sample may be carry-over from other donors' samples.

The chain is built from TRBV13 and TRBJ2-4; D call uncertain. V dropped 5 bases and J dropped 0 bases, with 26 bases sitting between them. CDR1 is PRHDT and CDR2 is FYEKMQ in the germline V gene (reference sequence). CDR3 length: 20 residues. The CDR3 sequence: CASSPVYRVDPGVAKNIQYF. CDR3 nucleotide sequence: TGTGCCAGCAGCCCCGTTTATAGGGTAGATCCCGGAGTAGCCAAAAACATTCAGTACTTC.

V and J are TRBV7-9 and TRBJ2-7; TRBD1 matches at 11 bases. This CDR3 is 15 amino acids long. With V trimmed by 4 bases and J by 2 bases, 4 bases remained unmatched. Germline V gene data show CDR1 as SEHNR and CDR2 as FQNEAQ (reference sequence). CDR3 loop: CASSSKDRGPYEQYF. CDR3 DNA sequence: TGTGCCAGCAGCTCGAAGGACAGGGGGCCCTACGAGCAGTACTTC.

This clonotype was recorded once. The V call is TRBV28, the J call TRBJ1-1; tentatively, D is TRBD1 (6 bases). Germline V lookup: CDR1 MDHEN, CDR2 SYDVKM. This CDR3 has 13 residues. The V end lost 3 bases, the J end lost 10 bases, and 15 bases lay between the germline ends. CDR3 residues: CASSFSGGNVAFF. The CDR3, as DNA: TGTGCCAGCAGTTTTTCGGGGGGCAATGTAGCTTTCTTT.

This clonotype was detected only a few times. This chain links TRBV2 with TRBJ2-1; no reliable D call. This CDR3 comprises 15 residues. Trimming took off 6 bases at V and 0 bases at J, with 12 bases between the two ends. Germline V CDR1 and CDR2: SNHLY, FYNNEI. CDR3 residues: CASRAAGSSYNEQFF. In DNA, the CDR3 is TGTGCCAGCAGGGCGGCTGGCAGCTCCTACAATGAGCAGTTCTTC.

The gene calls are TRBV12-3 or TRBV12-4 and TRBJ1-2; D ambiguous. Trimming cost V 6 bases and J 7 bases, with 15 bases left between them. The CDR3 has 13 amino acids. CDR3 nucleotide sequence: TGTGCCAGCAGGGCAGGAGGGCTCAGTGGCTACACCTTC. Amino acid sequence: CASRAGGLSGYTF.

CDR3 loop: CATMSRFLHF. CDR3 coding DNA: TGTGCCACCATGTCCCGATTCCTCCACTTT. The chain uses TRBV25-1 and TRBJ1-6; D not certain. This CDR3 spans 10 amino acids. Germline assignment: CDR1 MGHDK and CDR2 SYGVNS. Trimming stripped 10 bases from V and 15 bases from J, with 13 bases between.

This clonotype has at least ten counts. V usage is TRBV7-2 and J usage is TRBJ1-5, with D tentatively TRBD1 (6 bases). The CDR3 length is 16 residues. The V gene's germline CDR1 is SGHTA and CDR2 FQGNSA. Trimming removed 8 bases from V and 4 bases from J, with 21 bases in between. The CDR3 sequence is CASGGPQGPVNQPQHF. As DNA, the CDR3 is TGTGCCAGCGGGGGTCCTCAGGGGCCTGTAAATCAGCCCCAGCATTTT.

The chain recombines TRBV6-6 with TRBJ1-2; 7 bases fit TRBD1. J was trimmed by 7 bases and V by 0 bases; bases with no gene match: 5. CDR3 length: 14 amino acids. The germline V gene has CDR1 MNHNY and CDR2 SVGAGI (reference sequence). CDR3 nucleotide sequence: TGTGCCAGCAGTTACTCCGACAGGGAGGGTGGCTACACCTTC. Protein product: CASSYSDREGGYTF.

This clonotype has ten or more counts. The CDR3 region has the DNA TGTGCCAGCAGCTCCAGACAGGGGGTGCGGACTGAAGCTTTCTTT. This translates into CASSSRQGVRTEAFF. The chain uses TRBV7-6 and TRBJ1-1; 9 nucleotides align to TRBD1. This CDR3 is built from 15 residues. The germline CDR1 and CDR2 sequences are SGHVS and FNYEAQ. With 4 bases clipped from V and 5 bases from J, the junction kept 8 bases outside the gene matches.

This chain connects TRBV6-2 or TRBV6-3 to TRBJ1-5; D might be TRBD1 (6 bases). V gave up 1 base and J gave up 6 bases, with 19 bases separating them. Per germline, CDR1 MNHEY and CDR2 SVGEGT. The CDR3 length is 17 residues. The CDR3 DNA sequence: TGTGCCAGCAGTTACTACTCCGCAGGGGAGAGGTTTCAGCCCCAGCATTTT. It is translated as CASSYYSAGERFQPQHF.

This clonotype occurred many times. The rearrangement uses TRBV7-2 and TRBJ2-7; 10 bases are a match to TRBD2. This CDR3 has 15 amino acids. Germline V gives CDR1 SGHTA, CDR2 FQGNSA. The junction had 5 bases not matched to a gene; V was cut back by 5 bases and J by 1 base. The CDR3 nucleotides read TGTGCCAGCAGCGATCAGCGGGGGGGTTCCTACGAGCAGTACTTC. Protein product: CASSDQRGGSYEQYF.

The CDR3 DNA follows: TGTGCCAGCAGCCCCGCTCCCGGGACAGTCGGTGAAGCTTTCTTT. As protein: CASSPAPGTVGEAFF. The chain employs TRBV5-6 and TRBJ1-1; 7 nucleotides align to TRBD1. The CDR3 is made up of 15 amino acids. V gave up 4 bases and J gave up 7 bases; unmatched junction bases: 13. Germline CDR1 and CDR2: SGHDT and YYEEEE.

The V and J genes are TRBV5-1 and TRBJ2-7; 8 bases are a match to TRBD1. The CDR3 is 16 residues long. V dropped 1 base and J dropped 6; count of bases not matched to a gene: 12. Germline V gives CDR1 SGHRS, CDR2 YFSETQ. The CDR3 spells CASSLNLGTGFLEQYF. The CDR3 DNA reads TGCGCCAGCAGCTTGAATCTAGGGACAGGCTTTCTCGAGCAGTACTTC.

The rearrangement links TRBV12-3 or TRBV12-4 to TRBJ2-4; 9 positions match TRBD2. The V and J ends lost 0 bases and 3 bases, in that order; junction bases with no gene match: 9. CDR3 length: 18 amino acids. The CDR3 loop is CASSLALTASGDKNIQYF. CDR3 nucleotide sequence: TGTGCCAGCAGTTTAGCGCTAACGGCTAGCGGGGACAAAAACATTCAGTACTTC.

The J gene is TRBJ2-1, the V gene TRBV24-1; 7 bases agree with TRBD2. The length of the CDR3 is 16 residues. CDR1 is KGHDR, CDR2 SFDVKD, per germline. The junction had 8 bases not matched to a gene; V was cut back by 5 bases and J by 2 bases. The CDR3 sequence: CATSGFSGLTYNEQFF. The CDR3 DNA follows: TGTGCCACCAGTGGGTTTAGCGGGCTTACCTACAATGAGCAGTTCTTC.

This clonotype occurred a few times. CDR3 in DNA: TGTGCCAGCAGCTCGGACAGGGTAGCGTTCTTT. This codes for CASSSDRVAFF. J is TRBJ1-1 and V is TRBV7-9; 8 bases line up with TRBD1. The CDR3 has 11 amino acids. V lost 4 bases, J lost 14 bases, and 6 bases stayed unmatched. Germline lookup yields CDR1 SEHNR and CDR2 FQNEAQ (reference sequence).

This clonotype was found many times. This sequence joins TRBV7-6 and TRBJ2-1; 7 bases fit TRBD2. Losses at the gene ends were 3 bases for V and 5 bases for J; bases not matched to a gene: 16. The CDR3 contains 18 residues. Germline V lookup: CDR1 SGHVS, CDR2 FNYEAQ. CDR3 amino acids: CASSFFQRGATGNNEQFF. CDR3 sequence (DNA): TGTGCCAGCAGCTTTTTCCAGCGGGGTGCGACCGGTAACAATGAGCAGTTCTTC.

Many counts were recorded for this clonotype. The J gene is TRBJ2-4, the V gene TRBV7-9; perhaps TRBD2 as D (6 bases). The CDR3 length is 16 residues. The V gene's germline CDR1 is SEHNR and CDR2 FQNEAQ (reference sequence). Trimming left V 5 bases short and J 6 bases short, with 20 bases between. The CDR3 sequence is CASSPVGGFGRNIQYF. CDR3 bases: TGTGCCAGCAGCCCTGTGGGGGGTTTTGGAAGAAACATTCAGTACTTC.

The sample holds a few counts of this clonotype. The gene calls are TRBV5-1 and TRBJ2-3; possibly TRBD2 for D (7 bases). Trimming cost V 0 bases and J 5 bases, with 13 bases left between them. CDR1 and CDR2 from the germline V gene are SGHRS and YFSETQ. This CDR3 is 15 amino acids long. The CDR3 here is CASSLVGGPVDTQYF. DNA of the CDR3: TGCGCCAGCAGCTTGGTGGGGGGGCCTGTAGATACGCAGTATTTT.

This clonotype was picked up many times. This chain connects TRBV12-3 or TRBV12-4 to TRBJ1-1; D unresolved. V was cut by 3 bases and J by 4 bases, with 9 bases left in between. The CDR3 runs 13 residues. The CDR3 DNA sequence: TGTGCCAGCAGTTTTCAGGTAGCCACTGAAGCTTTCTTT. It encodes CASSFQVATEAFF.

CDR3 loop: CASSLPPQPQHF. For the CDR3, the DNA is TGTGCCAGCAGTTTACCACCCCAGCCCCAGCATTTT. V and J are TRBV12-3 or TRBV12-4 and TRBJ1-5, with D hard to call. The CDR3 sequence is 12 residues long. Trimming removed 2 bases from V and 7 bases from J, with 6 bases in between.

This clonotype has just a few counts. This chain connects TRBV27 to TRBJ1-6; perhaps TRBD1 as D (5 bases). The CDR3 extends over 17 amino acids. Looked up from germline, CDR1 is MNHEY and CDR2 is SMNVEV (reference sequence). V was cut by 6 bases and J by 9 bases, with 24 bases left in between. CDR3: CASSLTPTVTPTSPLHF. The DNA for the CDR3 is TGTGCCAGCAGCCTAACCCCGACAGTCACACCGACTTCACCCCTCCACTTT.

This clonotype turned up a few times. The J gene is TRBJ2-1, the V gene TRBV3-1; D might be TRBD1 or TRBD2, each matching 5 bases. The germline CDR1 and CDR2 sequences are LGHDT and YNNKEL (reference sequence). This CDR3 has 14 amino acids. The V and J ends lost 4 bases and 4 bases respectively, with 11 bases between them. CDR3: CASSPKGEYNEQFF. The CDR3 DNA sequence: TGTGCCAGCAGCCCCAAAGGGGAGTACAATGAGCAGTTCTTC.

The chain joins TRBV19 to TRBJ1-2, with D perhaps TRBD1 (5 bases). Germline-derived CDR1 and CDR2 are LNHDA and SQIVND (reference sequence). The CDR3 runs to 14 residues. V dropped 5 bases and J dropped 6 bases, with 16 bases sitting between them. The CDR3 DNA reads TGTGCCAGTAGTTATTCCTTCGGGACGGATGGCTACACCTTC. Its protein is CASSYSFGTDGYTF.

The rearrangement uses TRBV7-6 and TRBJ2-5; 9 bases map to TRBD1. Per germline, CDR1 SGHVS and CDR2 FNYEAQ. With V trimmed by 4 bases and J by 3 bases, 9 bases remained unmatched. This CDR3 region has 16 residues. The CDR3 loop is CASSSTGGAFKETQYF. For the CDR3, the DNA is TGTGCCAGCAGCTCAACAGGGGGCGCGTTCAAAGAGACCCAGTACTTC.

In this sample, this clonotype turned up many times. The chain is built from TRBV6-5 and TRBJ1-1; TRBD1 matches at 11 bases. In germline, CDR1 is MNHEY, CDR2 SVGAGI. The CDR3 totals 15 residues. V dropped 0 bases and J dropped 3; count of bases not matched to a gene: 0. The CDR3 sequence: CASSYSGQGDTEAFF. The CDR3 region has the DNA TGTGCCAGCAGTTACTCGGGACAGGGGGACACTGAAGCTTTCTTT.

The chain recombines TRBV4-1 with TRBJ1-1; D ambiguous. Trimming pared 0 bases from V and 0 bases from J, leaving 8 bases between. The CDR3 runs to 15 residues. Germline CDR1 reads MGHRA; CDR2 reads YSYEKL. In DNA form, the CDR3 reads TGCGCCAGCAGCCAAGATATAGCTATGAACACTGAAGCTTTCTTT. It yields the protein CASSQDIAMNTEAFF.

This clonotype was observed at least ten times. The gene calls are TRBV12-3 or TRBV12-4 and TRBJ2-2; D might be TRBD1 (6 bases). V was clipped by 3 bases and J by 4 bases, with 12 bases between them. This CDR3 region has 15 residues. The CDR3 bases are TGTGCCAGCAGTTTTGAAGGGGGACGCACCGGGGAGCTGTTTTTT. Protein: CASSFEGGRTGELFF.

V gene TRBV6-6 combines with J gene TRBJ2-1, with a tentative D call TRBD1 (5 bases). This CDR3 comprises 17 residues. Trimming stripped 0 bases from V and 8 bases from J, with 20 bases between. The germline CDR1 and CDR2 sequences are MNHNY and SVGAGI (reference sequence). The CDR3 loop reads CASSYSPRQTLGDEQFF. The CDR3 DNA reads TGTGCCAGCAGTTACTCCCCCCGACAGACCCTTGGGGATGAGCAGTTCTTC.